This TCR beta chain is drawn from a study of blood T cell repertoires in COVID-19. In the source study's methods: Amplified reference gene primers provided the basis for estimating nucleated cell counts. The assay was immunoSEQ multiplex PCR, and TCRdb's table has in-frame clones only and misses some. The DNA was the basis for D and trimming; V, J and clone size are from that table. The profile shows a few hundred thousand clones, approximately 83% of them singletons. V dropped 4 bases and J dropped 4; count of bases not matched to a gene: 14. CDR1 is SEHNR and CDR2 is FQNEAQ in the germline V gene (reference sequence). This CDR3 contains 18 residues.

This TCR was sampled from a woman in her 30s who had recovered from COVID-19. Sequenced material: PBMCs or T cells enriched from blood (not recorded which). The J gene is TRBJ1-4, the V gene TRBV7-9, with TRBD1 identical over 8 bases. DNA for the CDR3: TGTGCCAGCAGCTCCGCTCCAGGGGGCCAAGCCGGTAATGAAAAACTGTTTTTT. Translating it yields CASSSAPGGQAGNEKLFF.